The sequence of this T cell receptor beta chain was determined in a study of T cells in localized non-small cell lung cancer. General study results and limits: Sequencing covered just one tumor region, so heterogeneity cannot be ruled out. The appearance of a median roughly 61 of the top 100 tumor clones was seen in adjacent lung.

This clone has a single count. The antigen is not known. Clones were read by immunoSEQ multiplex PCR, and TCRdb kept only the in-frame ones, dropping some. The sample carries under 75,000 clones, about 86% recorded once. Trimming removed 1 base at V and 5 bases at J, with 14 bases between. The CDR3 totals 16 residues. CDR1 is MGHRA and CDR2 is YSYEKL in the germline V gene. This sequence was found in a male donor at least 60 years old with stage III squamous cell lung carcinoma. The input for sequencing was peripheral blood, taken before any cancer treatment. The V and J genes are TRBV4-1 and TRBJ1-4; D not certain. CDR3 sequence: CASSQGPTVGNEKLFF. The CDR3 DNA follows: TGCGCCAGCAGCCAAGGACCGACGGTGGGGAATGAAAAACTGTTTTTT.